This passage covers 9 T cell receptor beta chains from one sample sequenced in a study of blood T cell repertoires in COVID-19. Measured with immunoSEQ multiplex PCR; TCRdb has only the in-frame clones, and not every one. The table shows approximately 170,000 clones, with approximately 84% occurring only once. The source material was PBMCs or T cells enriched from blood (not recorded which). All receptors derive from a woman aged 25 to 39 who had recovered from COVID-19.

The chain is built from TRBV9 and TRBJ2-3; possible D gene TRBD2, 5 bases. The CDR3 runs to 15 residues. Germline values: CDR1 SGDLS, CDR2 YYNGEE. V was clipped by 0 bases and J by 4 bases, with 12 bases between them. This chain's CDR3 is CASSVEVGVADTQYF. The CDR3 DNA reads as TGTGCCAGCAGCGTAGAGGTGGGAGTCGCAGATACGCAGTATTTT.

The rearrangement links TRBV16 to TRBJ1-1; the D gene is possibly TRBD1 (6 bases). With 7 bases removed from V and 2 bases from J, the gap between germline ends came to 17 bases. The CDR3 runs 15 residues. Germline V gives CDR1 KGHSY, CDR2 FQNENV. The CDR3 loop is CASTLGRGRNTEAFF. As DNA, the CDR3 is TGTGCCAGCACCCTGGGCAGGGGACGAAACACTGAAGCTTTCTTT.

The V call is TRBV12-3 or TRBV12-4, the J call TRBJ1-3; no clear D gene. The CDR3 has 13 residues. The V and J ends lost 4 bases and 2 bases respectively, with 6 bases between them. The CDR3 coding sequence is TGTGCCAGCAGTTGGAGGGCTGGAAACACCATATATTTT. Amino acids: CASSWRAGNTIYF.

A few counts support this clone. This chain links TRBV5-5 with TRBJ1-2; D is uncertain. Germline lookup yields CDR1 SGHKS and CDR2 YYEKEE (reference sequence). The CDR3 has 14 residues. With 3 bases removed from V and 2 bases from J, the gap between germline ends came to 11 bases. The CDR3 sequence is CASSWANGNYGYTF. The CDR3 DNA reads TGTGCCAGCAGCTGGGCTAACGGCAACTATGGCTACACCTTC.

CDR3 loop: CSVRGSGANVLTF. CDR3 DNA: TGCAGCGTTCGGGGCTCTGGGGCCAACGTCCTGACTTTC. V usage is TRBV29-1 and J usage is TRBJ2-6, with a tentative D call TRBD2 (5 bases). The CDR3 runs 13 residues. Germline loops: CDR1 SQVTM, CDR2 ANQGSEA. V was trimmed by 5 bases and J by 0 bases, leaving 5 bases between them.

The V gene is TRBV5-4, the J gene TRBJ1-6; 9 bases are a match to TRBD1. Losses at the gene ends were 3 bases for V and 10 bases for J; bases not matched to a gene: 8. CDR1 and CDR2 (germline): SGHNT, YYREEE (reference sequence). The CDR3 is made up of 15 amino acids. CDR3 amino acids: CASSSGTGLRSPLHF. The CDR3 DNA is TGTGCCAGCAGCTCCGGGACAGGGCTTCGATCACCCCTCCACTTT.

J is TRBJ1-2 and V is TRBV5-1, with a tentative D call TRBD1 (6 bases). Germline-derived CDR1 and CDR2 are SGHRS and YFSETQ. The CDR3 covers 13 residues. The V end lost 4 bases, the J end lost 4 bases, and 11 bases lay between the germline ends. CDR3 protein: CASSRDRSYGYTF. In DNA form, the CDR3 reads TGCGCCAGCAGCCGTGACAGGTCCTATGGCTACACCTTC.

The chain couples TRBV10-2 to TRBJ2-3; TRBD2 matches 13 bases. Germline V lookup: CDR1 WSHSY, CDR2 SAAADI. With V trimmed by 5 bases and J by 6 bases, 5 bases remained unmatched. This CDR3 is built from 15 residues. The CDR3 loop is CASSLLAGGRDTQYF. CDR3 nucleotides: TGCGCCAGCAGTCTACTAGCGGGGGGGCGGGATACGCAGTATTTT.

The chain uses TRBV30 and TRBJ1-6, with TRBD1 matching 7 bases. The ends lost 0 bases at V and 5 bases at J; junction bases unmatched: 7. The CDR3 length is 16 residues. Per the germline V gene, CDR1 is GTSNPN and CDR2 is SVGIG (reference sequence). Written as DNA, the CDR3 is TGTGCCTGGAGTGTCATGGGGGACAGTCATAATTCACCCCTCCACTTT. Amino acid sequence: CAWSVMGDSHNSPLHF.